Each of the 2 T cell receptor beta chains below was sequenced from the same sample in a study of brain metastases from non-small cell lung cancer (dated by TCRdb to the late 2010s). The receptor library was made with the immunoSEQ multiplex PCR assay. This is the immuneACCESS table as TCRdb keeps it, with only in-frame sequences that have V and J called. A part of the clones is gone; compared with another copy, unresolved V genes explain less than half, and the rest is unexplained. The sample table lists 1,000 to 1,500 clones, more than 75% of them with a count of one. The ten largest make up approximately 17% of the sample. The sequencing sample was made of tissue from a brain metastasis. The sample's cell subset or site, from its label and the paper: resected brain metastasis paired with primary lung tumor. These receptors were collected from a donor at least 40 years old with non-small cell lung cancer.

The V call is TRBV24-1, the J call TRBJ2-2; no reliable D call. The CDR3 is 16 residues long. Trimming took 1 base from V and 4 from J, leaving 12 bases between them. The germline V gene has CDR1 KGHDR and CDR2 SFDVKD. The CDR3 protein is CATSDFLGLSTGELFF. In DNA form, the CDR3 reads TGTGCCACCAGTGATTTCTTGGGATTAAGCACCGGGGAGCTGTTTTTT.

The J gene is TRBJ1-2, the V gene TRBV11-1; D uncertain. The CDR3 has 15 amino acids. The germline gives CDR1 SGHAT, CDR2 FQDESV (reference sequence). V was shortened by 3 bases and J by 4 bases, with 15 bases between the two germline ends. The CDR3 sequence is CASSFPGPRGYGYTF. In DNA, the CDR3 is TGTGCCAGCAGCTTTCCGGGCCCCCGGGGCTATGGCTACACCTTC.